This T cell receptor (beta chain) was retrieved from a study of OX40 agonist ivuxolimab in advanced cancers. Study details: Ivuxolimab, which patients received intravenously every 2 weeks, was dosed at 0.01 to 10 mg/kg. Patients with prior anti-PD-1, anti-PD-L1 or anti-CTLA-4 therapy were eligible; roughly 40% had some. Hepatocellular carcinoma, melanoma, renal cell or head and neck cancer occurred in dose-escalation patients. Mean age 60 years, range about 20 to 90; around 80% male.

TCRdb's table, derived via immunoSEQ multiplex PCR, lists solely in-frame clones and lacks some. This sample has about 54,000 clones; 80% to 90% occur once, and the top ten carry just over 1.4%. The sequencing used CD4+ or CD8+ T cells sorted from blood, collected in a trial of the OX40 agonist ivuxolimab. The TCR sequence derives from an adult with an advanced solid tumor such as melanoma, head and neck, liver or kidney cancer.

Here the CDR3 DNA reads TGCGCCAGCAATAGCGGGGGGGCCACGGAGACCCAGTACTTC. This translates into CASNSGGATETQYF. The chain combines TRBV5-1 with TRBJ2-5; 11 bases match TRBD2. The J segment lost 5 bases and the V segment lost 6 bases, leaving 6 bases of the junction unmatched. This CDR3 is 14 amino acids long. Germline V CDR1 and CDR2: SGHRS, YFSETQ.